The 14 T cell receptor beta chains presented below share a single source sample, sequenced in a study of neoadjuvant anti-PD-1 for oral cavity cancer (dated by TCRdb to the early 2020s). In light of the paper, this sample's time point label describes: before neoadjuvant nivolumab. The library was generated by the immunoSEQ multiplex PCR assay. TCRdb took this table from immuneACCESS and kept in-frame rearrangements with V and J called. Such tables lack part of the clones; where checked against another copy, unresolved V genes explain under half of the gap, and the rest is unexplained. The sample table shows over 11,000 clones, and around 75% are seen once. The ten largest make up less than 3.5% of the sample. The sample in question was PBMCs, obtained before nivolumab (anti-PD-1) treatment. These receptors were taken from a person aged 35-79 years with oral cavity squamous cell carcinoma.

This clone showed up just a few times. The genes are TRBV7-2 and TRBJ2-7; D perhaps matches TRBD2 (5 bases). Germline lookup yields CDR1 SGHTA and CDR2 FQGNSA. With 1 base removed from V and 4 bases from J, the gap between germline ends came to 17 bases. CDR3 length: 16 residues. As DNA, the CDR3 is TGTGCCAGCAGCTTAGGTAGCCCGGGAAGGATGTACGAGCAGTACTTC. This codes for CASSLGSPGRMYEQYF.

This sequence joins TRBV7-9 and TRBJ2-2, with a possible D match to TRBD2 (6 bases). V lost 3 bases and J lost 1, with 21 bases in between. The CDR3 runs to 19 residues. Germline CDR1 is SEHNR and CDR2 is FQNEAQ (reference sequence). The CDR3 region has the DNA TGTGCCAGCAGCTTCGCAGGACTACCGGGCGGGCGGAACACCGGGGAGCTGTTTTTT. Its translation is CASSFAGLPGGRNTGELFF.

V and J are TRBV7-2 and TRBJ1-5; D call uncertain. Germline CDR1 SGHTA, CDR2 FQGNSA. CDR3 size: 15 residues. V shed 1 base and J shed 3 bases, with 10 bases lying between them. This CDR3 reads CASSLVTALNQPQHF. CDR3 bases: TGTGCCAGCAGCTTAGTCACAGCCCTCAATCAGCCCCAGCATTTT.

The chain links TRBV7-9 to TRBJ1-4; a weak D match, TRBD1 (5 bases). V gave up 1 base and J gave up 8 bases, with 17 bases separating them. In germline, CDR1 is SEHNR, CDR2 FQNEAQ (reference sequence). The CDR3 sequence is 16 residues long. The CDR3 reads CASSLGTGTGGEKLFF. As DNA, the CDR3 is TGTGCCAGCAGCTTAGGAACCGGGACGGGTGGCGAAAAACTGTTTTTT.

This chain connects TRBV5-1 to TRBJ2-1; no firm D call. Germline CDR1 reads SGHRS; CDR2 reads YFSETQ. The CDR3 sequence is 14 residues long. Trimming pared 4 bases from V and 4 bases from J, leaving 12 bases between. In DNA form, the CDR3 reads TGCGCCAGCAGCGCTCGGCCCGGATACAATGAGCAGTTCTTC. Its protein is CASSARPGYNEQFF.

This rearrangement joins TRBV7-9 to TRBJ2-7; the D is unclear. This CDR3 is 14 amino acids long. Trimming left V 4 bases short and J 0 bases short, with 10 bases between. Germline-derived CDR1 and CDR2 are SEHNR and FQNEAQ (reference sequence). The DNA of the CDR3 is TGTGCCAGCAGCTCACTGCGGAGCTCCTACGAGCAGTACTTC. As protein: CASSSLRSSYEQYF.

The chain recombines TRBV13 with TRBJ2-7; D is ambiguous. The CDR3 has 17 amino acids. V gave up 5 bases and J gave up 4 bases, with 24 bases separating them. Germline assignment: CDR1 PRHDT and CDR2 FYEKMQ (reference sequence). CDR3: CASSPRSLVGKSYEQYF. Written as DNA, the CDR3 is TGTGCCAGCAGCCCGCGGTCTTTGGTGGGTAAATCATACGAGCAGTACTTC.

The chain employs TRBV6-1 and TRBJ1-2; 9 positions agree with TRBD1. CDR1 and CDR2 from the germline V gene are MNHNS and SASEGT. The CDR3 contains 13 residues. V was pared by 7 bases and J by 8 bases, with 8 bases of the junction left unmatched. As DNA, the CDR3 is TGTGCCAGCACTAGGGGACAGGGTGAGGGCTACACCTTC. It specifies CASTRGQGEGYTF.

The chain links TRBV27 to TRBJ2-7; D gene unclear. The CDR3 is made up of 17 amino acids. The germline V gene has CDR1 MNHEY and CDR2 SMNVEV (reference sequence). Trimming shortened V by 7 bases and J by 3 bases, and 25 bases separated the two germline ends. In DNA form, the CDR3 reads TGTGCCAGCACCTCATTACTTTCCCACGGACGGATCTACGAGCAGTACTTC. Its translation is CASTSLLSHGRIYEQYF.

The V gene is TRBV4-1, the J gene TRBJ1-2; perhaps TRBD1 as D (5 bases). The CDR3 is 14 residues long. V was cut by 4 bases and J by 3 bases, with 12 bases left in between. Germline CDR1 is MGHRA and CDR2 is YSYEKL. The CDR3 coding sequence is TGCGCCAGCAGCCCGGACGGAGGGGACTATGGCTACACCTTC. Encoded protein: CASSPDGGDYGYTF.

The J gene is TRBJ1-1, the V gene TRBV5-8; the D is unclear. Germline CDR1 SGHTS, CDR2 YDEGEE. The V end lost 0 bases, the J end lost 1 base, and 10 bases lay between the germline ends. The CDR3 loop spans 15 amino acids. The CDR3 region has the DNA TGTGCCAGCAGCTTGGCCGGGCGGGGGAACACTGAAGCTTTCTTT. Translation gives CASSLAGRGNTEAFF.

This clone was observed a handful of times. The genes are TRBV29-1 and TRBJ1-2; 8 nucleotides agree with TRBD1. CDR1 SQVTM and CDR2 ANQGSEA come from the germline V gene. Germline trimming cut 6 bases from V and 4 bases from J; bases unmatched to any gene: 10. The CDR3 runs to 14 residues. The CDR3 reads CSVYDRGDPYGYTF. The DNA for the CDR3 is TGCAGCGTATACGACAGGGGCGATCCCTATGGCTACACCTTC.

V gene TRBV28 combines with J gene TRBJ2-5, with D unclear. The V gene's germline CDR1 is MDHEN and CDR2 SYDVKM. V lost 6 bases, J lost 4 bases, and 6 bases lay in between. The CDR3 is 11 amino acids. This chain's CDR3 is CASSLAETQYF. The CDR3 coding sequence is TGTGCCAGCAGCCTTGCAGAGACCCAGTACTTC.

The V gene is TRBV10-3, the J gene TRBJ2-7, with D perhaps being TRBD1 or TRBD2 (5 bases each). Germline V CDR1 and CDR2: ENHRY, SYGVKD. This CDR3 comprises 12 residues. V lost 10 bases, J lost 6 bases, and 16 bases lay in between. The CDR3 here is CATEGTSSEQYF. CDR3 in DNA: TGTGCCACAGAGGGGACCTCTAGCGAGCAGTACTTC.